The clone carrying this TCR beta chain was seen a handful of times. The data belong to a study of shared clonotypes between healthy human individuals. Some clones are missing from TCRdb's copy, which holds only in-frame ones; the method was immunoSEQ multiplex PCR. The data show over a million clones, with about 76% seen just once and 1.4% to 1.5% held by the top ten. The germline CDR1 and CDR2 sequences are GTSNPN and SVGIG (reference sequence). The V and J ends lost 0 bases and 5 bases respectively, with 10 bases between them. The CDR3 consists of 13 residues. This rearrangement joins TRBV30 to TRBJ2-5; D is unresolved. This sequence was found in a man aged 18 to 35 in good health. Sequencing was done on a sample of memory CD4+ T cells sorted from blood. The subset: CD45RA-negative fraction. The CDR3 region has the DNA TGTGCCTGGAGTGTAAACGGCGTGGAGACCCAGTACTTC. It yields the protein CAWSVNGVETQYF.